These 17 T cell receptor beta chains were sequenced from one sample in a study of blood T cell repertoires in COVID-19. Here immunoSEQ multiplex PCR was the method, and the copy in TCRdb shows in-frame clones only, minus some. Here the sample spans around 140,000 clones, 80% to 90% being singletons. Sequencing was performed on peripheral blood. These receptors all stem from a woman between 45 and 65 years old with acute or convalescent COVID-19.

The chain joins TRBV2 to TRBJ2-4, with a tentative D call TRBD2 (6 bases). Between the trimmed V and J ends, which lost 7 bases and 0 bases, there was a span of 13 bases. This CDR3 is built from 15 residues. Germline CDR1 SNHLY, CDR2 FYNNEI. CDR3 sequence: CASMMGLLAKNIQYF. The CDR3 DNA reads TGTGCCAGCATGATGGGACTCCTAGCCAAAAACATTCAGTACTTC. Full variable domain (missing parts from reference TRBV2 and TRBJ2-4): EPEVTQTPSHQVTQMGQEVILRCVPISNHLYFYWYRQILGQKVEFLVSFYNNEISEKSEIFDDQFSVERPDGSNFTLKIRSTKLEDSAMYFCASMMGLLAKNIQYFGAGTRLSVL.

The chain uses TRBV18 and TRBJ1-3; TRBD1 matches at 9 bases. Per germline, CDR1 KGHSH and CDR2 LQKENI. CDR3 length: 17 residues. V lost 8 bases, J lost 0 bases, and 11 bases stayed unmatched. CDR3 sequence: CASTGGYPGSSGNTIYF. The CDR3 nucleotides are TGTGCCAGCACAGGGGGCTACCCAGGATCCTCTGGAAACACCATATATTTT. The variable domain in full, completed from reference TRBV18 and TRBJ1-3, reads NAGVMQNPRHLVRRRGQEARLRCSPMKGHSHVYWYRQLPEEGLKFMVYLQKENIIDESGMPKERFSAEFPKEGPSILRIQQVVRGDSAAYFCASTGGYPGSSGNTIYFGEGSWLTVV.

This chain connects TRBV19 to TRBJ1-5; TRBD1 is a possible D gene (5 bases). V lost 0 bases and J lost 0, with 15 bases in between. This CDR3 is built from 18 residues. CDR1 LNHDA and CDR2 SQIVND come from the germline V gene (reference sequence). The CDR3 sequence is CASSIDREGIYSNQPQHF. Written as DNA, the CDR3 is TGTGCCAGTAGTATAGACAGGGAGGGGATATATAGCAATCAGCCCCAGCATTTT.

This CDR3 is CASSFRRDGTGELFF. The CDR3 DNA is TGTGCCAGCAGTTTCCGGCGGGACGGCACCGGGGAGCTGTTTTTT. The gene calls are TRBV27 and TRBJ2-2; D is perhaps TRBD2 (6 bases). Germline CDR1 reads MNHEY; CDR2 reads SMNVEV (reference sequence). V was clipped by 3 bases and J by 4 bases, with 12 bases between them. The CDR3 has 15 amino acids.

This clone appeared once. CDR3 residues: CASSGDTSSRRYF. CDR3 sequence (DNA): TGTGCCAGCAGCGGGGACACCTCCTCTCGCCGGTACTTC. The V gene is TRBV11-2, the J gene TRBJ2-7; tentatively, D is TRBD1 (6 bases). The germline V gene has CDR1 SGHAT and CDR2 FQNNGV. Trimming removed 5 bases at V and 12 bases at J, with 20 bases between. The CDR3 extends over 13 amino acids.

The chain combines TRBV5-1 with TRBJ1-1; tentative D call: TRBD1 (5 bases). The CDR3 length is 14 residues. The germline V gene has CDR1 SGHRS and CDR2 YFSETQ. Trimming took 5 bases from V and 3 from J, leaving 14 bases between them. CDR3 region: CASRRRDLDTEAFF. The CDR3 DNA reads as TGCGCCAGCAGGCGAAGGGACTTGGACACTGAAGCTTTCTTT.

In this sample, this clone turned up once. The chain uses TRBV29-1 and TRBJ2-3, with TRBD2 matching 9 bases. Looked up from germline, CDR1 is SQVTM and CDR2 is ANQGSEA. This CDR3 has 14 amino acids. Losses at the gene ends were 6 bases for V and 3 bases for J; bases not matched to a gene: 7. CDR3 DNA: TGCAGCGTCGAGGGGCTAGCGGGAACAGATACGCAGTATTTT. Translating it yields CSVEGLAGTDTQYF.

The CDR3 DNA reads TGTGCCAGCAGCGTAGGGCTGCACGCGAACACCGGGGAGCTGTTTTTT. Protein: CASSVGLHANTGELFF. V usage is TRBV9 and J usage is TRBJ2-2; D not resolved. The V gene lost 0 bases and the J gene lost 0 bases, with 9 bases spanning the gap. Germline CDR1 and CDR2: SGDLS and YYNGEE. The CDR3 contains 16 residues.

This chain uses TRBV2 with TRBJ1-5; a weak D match, TRBD1 (6 bases). CDR1 is SNHLY, CDR2 FYNNEI, per germline. Trimming cost V 7 bases and J 1 base, with 14 bases left between them. The length of the CDR3 is 15 residues. This CDR3 reads CASTARGASNQPQHF. In DNA, the CDR3 is TGTGCCAGCACTGCCAGGGGCGCCAGCAATCAGCCCCAGCATTTT.

The J gene is TRBJ1-5, the V gene TRBV10-2; D is uncertain. V lost 2 bases, J lost 4 bases, and 6 bases lay in between. The CDR3 is made up of 13 amino acids. CDR1 is WSHSY, CDR2 SAAADI, per germline. CDR3 region: CASSEQENQPQHF. The CDR3 bases are TGCGCCAGCAGTGAGCAGGAAAATCAGCCCCAGCATTTT.

The chain is built from TRBV27 and TRBJ1-6, with 7 bases aligning to TRBD1. V shed 0 bases and J 10 bases; nucleotides not matched to a gene: 3. The CDR3 loop spans 14 amino acids. Per the germline V gene, CDR1 is MNHEY and CDR2 is SMNVEV (reference sequence). CDR3 in amino acids: CASSLSGGWSPLHF. CDR3 sequence (DNA): TGTGCCAGCAGTTTATCAGGGGGCTGGTCACCCCTCCACTTT.

This clone turned up a few times. At the DNA level, this CDR3 is encoded by other sequences in the same sample as well. This chain joins TRBV5-1 and TRBJ2-7; D is perhaps TRBD1 (6 bases). V shed 3 bases and J shed 5 bases, with 12 bases lying between them. Looked up from germline, CDR1 is SGHRS and CDR2 is YFSETQ. The CDR3 runs to 13 residues. Here the CDR3 DNA reads TGCGCCAGCAGCTACACAGGGTCAGACGAGCAGTACTTC. The encoded protein is CASSYTGSDEQYF.

The chain couples TRBV27 to TRBJ1-1, with D perhaps TRBD1 (5 bases). CDR1 and CDR2 from the germline V gene are MNHEY and SMNVEV (reference sequence). CDR3 size: 13 residues. Trimming stripped 4 bases from V and 1 base from J, with 7 bases between. The CDR3 DNA reads TGTGCCAGCAGTTCAGGGAAGAACACTGAAGCTTTCTTT. Translating gives CASSSGKNTEAFF.

The chain carries TRBV9 and TRBJ2-5; D perhaps matches TRBD1 (6 bases). CDR3 length: 15 amino acids. Germline loops: CDR1 SGDLS, CDR2 YYNGEE. Trimming took 0 bases from V and 4 from J, leaving 13 bases between them. CDR3 region: CASSVGAGVTETQYF. The CDR3 DNA is TGTGCCAGCAGCGTAGGGGCAGGGGTAACAGAGACCCAGTACTTC.

The chain has TRBV19 and TRBJ2-3; 7 nucleotides align to TRBD2. This CDR3 comprises 16 residues. CDR1 is LNHDA and CDR2 is SQIVND in the germline V gene (reference sequence). V shed 5 bases and J 1 base; nucleotides not matched to a gene: 9. The CDR3 nucleotides read TGTGCCAGTAGTCGGTTCCTAGCGGAGGGCACAGATACGCAGTATTTT. This encodes CASSRFLAEGTDTQYF.

The chain links TRBV11-2 to TRBJ1-6, with D hard to call. V shed 1 base and J shed 7 bases, with 20 bases lying between them. Germline CDR1 is SGHAT and CDR2 is FQNNGV. The CDR3 consists of 18 residues. The CDR3 here is CASSLVGFGDIGNSPLHF. The CDR3 nucleotides read TGTGCCAGCAGCTTAGTAGGTTTCGGGGATATTGGGAATTCACCCCTCCACTTT.

The rearrangement uses TRBV5-1 and TRBJ2-2; D is perhaps TRBD2 (5 bases). The CDR3 consists of 15 residues. V lost 4 bases, J lost 5 bases, and 15 bases lay in between. Germline V gene data show CDR1 as SGHRS and CDR2 as YFSETQ. The CDR3, as DNA: TGCGCCAGCAGCCCCCGGAGAGGGTCGACCGGGGAGCTGTTTTTT. Its protein is CASSPRRGSTGELFF.